This passage covers 23 T cell receptor beta chains from one sample sequenced in a study of post-analysis software for immune sequencing data. Study outcomes and limitations: About five TRBV segments, including TRBV5-6, TRBV5-1 and TRBV20-1, were more frequent in patients than controls.

Unique molecular identifiers tagged the TCR beta cDNA libraries. Each CDR3 protein is one row after TCRdb ran MiXCR on the PCR reads. In the table there are around 710,000 distinct CDR3 sequences, more than 45% of which are singletons. Their target antigens are unknown. The sequenced sample was blood. All receptors derive from a girl aged 5-17 years with multiple sclerosis.

With respect to this clonotype: The junction differs from germline at one of its ends, possibly a read error. CDR3 region: CSVGYQGTQYF. The CDR3 bases are TGCAGCGTTGGTTACCAAGGGACCCAGTACTTC. The chain has TRBV29-1 and TRBJ2-5, with D unclear. The CDR3 contains 11 residues. The germline CDR1 and CDR2 sequences are SQVTM and ANQGSEA.

The chain couples TRBV4-3 to TRBJ2-5; no firm D call. The CDR3 consists of 14 residues. V was shortened by 1 base and J by 3 bases, with 9 bases between the two germline ends. Germline lookup yields CDR1 LGHNA and CDR2 YSLEER. The DNA for the CDR3 is TGCGCCAGCAGCCAAGCCAGAGAAGAAGAGACCCAGTACTTC. It is translated as CASSQAREEETQYF.

J is TRBJ2-1 and V is TRBV20-1, with D possibly being TRBD1 (7 bases). Trimming pared 0 bases from V and 10 bases from J, leaving 13 bases between. The CDR3 has 13 amino acids. Germline-derived CDR1 and CDR2 are DFQATT and SNEGSKA (reference sequence). CDR3 nucleotide sequence: TGCAGTGCTAGAGAGGTAGCAGGGGGGGAGCAGTTCTTC. Translated, it gives CSAREVAGGEQFF.

The chain has TRBV15 and TRBJ1-1; 10 nucleotides align to TRBD1. The V gene's germline CDR1 is LNHNV and CDR2 YYDKDF (reference sequence). The V segment lost 5 bases and the J segment 7 bases; nucleotides outside the gene matches: 7. CDR3 size: 14 residues. CDR3 coding DNA: TGTGCCACCAGCCGGGACAGGGGCTCCGGTGAAGCTTTCTTT. It translates to CATSRDRGSGEAFF.

This chain uses TRBV7-9 with TRBJ2-5; 8 bases agree with TRBD1. Gene TRBJ2-7 matches the end of the DNA better, so the J call may be wrong. The germline V gene has CDR1 SEHNR and CDR2 FQNEAQ (reference sequence). This CDR3 has 18 amino acids. The DNA for the CDR3 is TGTGCCAGCAGCTTAGGTCCGACGAGACAGGGGCGCAAATACGAGCAGTACTTC. Protein: CASSLGPTRQGRKYEQYF.

The V and J genes are TRBV15 and TRBJ2-7; the D gene is possibly TRBD2 (5 bases). Trimming pared 1 base from V and 7 bases from J, leaving 11 bases between. This CDR3 region has 13 residues. CDR1 LNHNV and CDR2 YYDKDF come from the germline V gene (reference sequence). CDR3 amino acids: CATSRGGSNEQYF. In DNA, the CDR3 is TGTGCCACCAGCAGAGGAGGGTCCAATGAGCAGTACTTC. Combining the CDR3 with reference TRBV15 and TRBJ2-7 gives the whole variable domain DAMVIQNPRYQVTQFGKPVTLSCSQTLNHNVMYWYQQKSSQAPKLLFHYYDKDFNNEADTPDNFQSRRPNTSFCFLDIRSPGLGDTAMYLCATSRGGSNEQYFGPGTRLTVT.

V is TRBV11-3 and J is TRBJ2-1, with TRBD2 identical over 10 bases. The germline gives CDR1 SGHNT, CDR2 YENEEA. J lost 4 bases, V lost 1 base, and 13 bases had no gene match. This CDR3 has 19 amino acids. CDR3 DNA: TGTGCCAGCAGCTTAGGGCTAGCGGGAGTGGCCCCCTTATACAATGAGCAGTTCTTC. Translating it yields CASSLGLAGVAPLYNEQFF.

This chain links TRBV15 with TRBJ2-1; either TRBD1 or TRBD2 may supply D (5 bases each). CDR1 and CDR2 (germline): LNHNV, YYDKDF (reference sequence). V shed 0 bases and J shed 2 bases, with 11 bases lying between them. The CDR3 runs 16 residues. The CDR3 region has the DNA TGTGCCACCAGCAGAGACCCGGGACGCACCTACAATGAGCAGTTCTTC. Translated: CATSRDPGRTYNEQFF.

This clonotype was seen only a few times. CDR3: CSATAGTSVYNEQFF. CDR3 sequence (DNA): TGCAGTGCTACAGCCGGGACTAGCGTATACAATGAGCAGTTCTTC. V and J are TRBV20-1 and TRBJ2-1; 10 nucleotides match TRBD2. CDR3 length equals 15 residues. From germline, CDR1 is DFQATT and CDR2 SNEGSKA (reference sequence). The J segment lost 4 bases and the V segment lost 4 bases, leaving 7 bases of the junction unmatched.

The V gene is TRBV29-1, the J gene TRBJ1-1; 9 positions agree with TRBD1. Unmatched junction bases numbered 4, after V lost 7 bases and J lost 1 base. The CDR3 has 13 residues. Germline CDR1 SQVTM, CDR2 ANQGSEA. CDR3 DNA: TGCAGCGGGAGGGGACAGGGGAACACTGAAGCTTTCTTT. Protein: CSGRGQGNTEAFF.

CDR3 loop: CSASSGDSRNEQFF. The CDR3 DNA sequence: TGCAGTGCTAGTAGTGGAGACAGTCGGAATGAGCAGTTCTTC. This chain links TRBV20-1 with TRBJ2-1, with D tentatively TRBD1 (5 bases). CDR1 and CDR2 (germline): DFQATT, SNEGSKA (reference sequence). This CDR3 has 14 residues. V lost 3 bases and J lost 7, with 16 bases in between.

This clonotype has just a few counts. The chain combines TRBV7-9 with TRBJ2-1, with 9 bases aligning to TRBD2. CDR3 length: 16 amino acids. J gave up 2 bases and V 5 bases, and 7 bases lay outside the gene matches. The germline V gene has CDR1 SEHNR and CDR2 FQNEAQ (reference sequence). CDR3 amino acids: CASSPGREGTYNEQFF. The DNA for the CDR3 is TGTGCCAGCAGCCCTGGGCGGGAGGGGACCTACAATGAGCAGTTCTTC.

The V gene is TRBV3-1, the J gene TRBJ2-4, with 7 bases matching TRBD1. CDR3 length: 13 residues. Per the germline V gene, CDR1 is LGHDT and CDR2 is YNNKEL (reference sequence). Germline trimming cut 3 bases from V and 6 bases from J; bases unmatched to any gene: 2. CDR3: CASSQWDRNIQYF. As DNA, the CDR3 is TGTGCCAGCAGCCAGTGGGACAGAAACATTCAGTACTTC.

CDR3: CATSRRRDSYYNEQFF. The CDR3 DNA follows: TGTGCCACCAGCAGACGCCGGGACTCTTATTACAATGAGCAGTTCTTC. The chain uses TRBV15 and TRBJ2-1, with D possibly matching TRBD2 (6 bases). V was trimmed by 2 bases and J by 4 bases, leaving 15 bases between them. This CDR3 is 16 amino acids long. CDR1 and CDR2 (germline): LNHNV, YYDKDF (reference sequence). Complete variable domain (other parts from reference TRBV15 and TRBJ2-1): DAMVIQNPRYQVTQFGKPVTLSCSQTLNHNVMYWYQQKSSQAPKLLFHYYDKDFNNEADTPDNFQSRRPNTSFCFLDIRSPGLGDTAMYLCATSRRRDSYYNEQFFGPGTRLTVL.

This clonotype has more than one count but fewer than ten. This chain joins TRBV4-3 and TRBJ2-6; either TRBD1 or TRBD2 may supply D (5 bases each). Between the trimmed V and J ends, which lost 6 bases and 4 bases, there was a span of 16 bases. Germline V gene sequence: CDR1 LGHNA, CDR2 YSLEER. The CDR3 spans 16 residues. CDR3 in DNA: TGCGCCAGCAGTCCCTTGGTGGGGGACGGGGCCAACGTCCTGACTTTC. Protein sequence: CASSPLVGDGANVLTF.

This clonotype was seen a few times. CDR3 residues: CASSSTRNTEAFF. DNA of the CDR3: TGTGCCAGCAGTTCCACTCGGAACACTGAAGCTTTCTTT. This chain joins TRBV6-5 and TRBJ1-1; D unresolved. The V and J ends lost 4 bases and 1 base respectively, with 7 bases between them. Germline-derived CDR1 and CDR2 are MNHEY and SVGAGI. The CDR3 is 13 amino acids.

The chain links TRBV7-9 to TRBJ1-4; D gene uncertain. CDR1 is SEHNR and CDR2 is FQNEAQ in the germline V gene (reference sequence). The ends were cut back, 4 bases at V and 3 bases at J, with 9 bases in the middle. The CDR3 is 14 amino acids. The CDR3 sequence is CASSSARSNEKLFF. The CDR3 coding sequence is TGTGCCAGCAGCTCGGCAAGGTCTAATGAAAAACTGTTTTTT. The variable domain in full, completed from reference TRBV7-9 and TRBJ1-4, reads DTGVSQNPRHKITKRGQNVTFRCDPISEHNRLYWYRQTLGQGPEFLTYFQNEAQLEKSRLLSDRFSAERPKGSFSTLEIQRTEQGDSAMYLCASSSARSNEKLFFGSGTQLSVL.

This sequence joins TRBV12-5 and TRBJ1-3; no clear D gene. This CDR3 has 15 residues. Germline values: CDR1 LGHNT, CDR2 FRNRAP. Trimming stripped 5 bases from V and 0 bases from J, with 11 bases between. The CDR3 sequence is CASGAGRLSGNTIYF. CDR3 DNA: TGTGCTAGTGGTGCCGGACGGCTCTCTGGAAACACCATATATTTT.

The table lists this clonotype with a few counts. The chain combines TRBV20-1 with TRBJ1-2; TRBD1 might be the D (5 bases). CDR3 size: 14 residues. CDR1 DFQATT and CDR2 SNEGSKA come from the germline V gene (reference sequence). Trimming cost V 3 bases and J 4 bases, with 15 bases left between them. This chain's CDR3 is CSARAGRDSYGYTF. In DNA, the CDR3 is TGCAGTGCTAGGGCAGGCAGGGACTCCTATGGCTACACCTTC.

The gene calls are TRBV6-6 and TRBJ1-5, with 12 bases matching TRBD1. V shed 6 bases and J 3 bases; nucleotides not matched to a gene: 6. The CDR3 sequence is 16 residues long. Germline CDR1 reads MNHNY; CDR2 reads SVGAGI (reference sequence). The CDR3 DNA reads as TGTGCCAGCAGACCCGGGACAGGGGGCCACAATCAGCCCCAGCATTTT. It encodes CASRPGTGGHNQPQHF.

A few counts support this clonotype. CDR3 loop: CASSPGSGGLYNEQFF. As DNA, the CDR3 is TGTGCCAGCAGCCCGGGGTCGGGGGGGCTTTACAATGAGCAGTTCTTC. The gene calls are TRBV7-2 and TRBJ2-1; the match to TRBD2 covers 8 bases. Germline V gene data show CDR1 as SGHTA and CDR2 as FQGNSA. V shed 5 bases, J shed 4 bases, and the junction held 10 bases outside the gene matches. The CDR3 contains 16 residues. Full variable domain (rest looked up from reference TRBV7-2 and TRBJ2-1): GAGVSQSPSNKVTEKGKDVELRCDPISGHTALYWYRQSLGQGLEFLIYFQGNSAPDKSGLPSDRFSAERTGGSVSTLTIQRTQQEDSAVYLCASSPGSGGLYNEQFFGPGTRLTVL.

The rearrangement uses TRBV29-1 and TRBJ1-1; D is unresolved. The V and J ends lost 8 bases and 6 bases respectively, with 10 bases between them. The germline V gene encodes CDR1 SQVTM and CDR2 ANQGSEA. The CDR3 has 10 residues. The CDR3 region is CSISVPEAFF. The CDR3 nucleotides read TGCAGCATTTCTGTCCCTGAAGCTTTCTTT.

V is TRBV20-1 and J is TRBJ2-3, with TRBD2 identical over 10 bases. This CDR3 comprises 15 residues. The J segment lost 5 bases and the V segment lost 5 bases, leaving 10 bases of the junction unmatched. Germline V gene data show CDR1 as DFQATT and CDR2 as SNEGSKA (reference sequence). For the CDR3, the DNA is TGCAGTGCTTCACTAGCGGGGAGCGGATTAGATACGCAGTATTTT. Translation gives CSASLAGSGLDTQYF.